The T cell receptor beta chain under discussion was sequenced for a study of blood T cell repertoires in COVID-19 (dated by TCRdb to about 2020). Regarding the study in general: Collaborator samples came from the United States, Italy and Spain and covered acute and convalescent phases of COVID-19. The material from the prospective study consisted of cDNA or gDNA derived from T cells, B-cell-depleted T cells, or PBMCs. Deeply sampled blood TCRbeta repertoires from subjects exposed to, actively infected with, or recovered from COVID-19 were included in the dataset. The repertoires were made available in a free public database intended to serve as a resource for research on the immune response to SARS-CoV-2. The samples were drawn from two sources: the first 160 participants of the ongoing ImmuneRACE study, and some 1,300 subjects contributed by 6 global collaborators. A de-identified subject ID, COVID-19 status, age in years and sex were almost always included in the sample metadata. HLA class I and class II types, where available, came from metadata supplied by the sample provider rather than from assay-based typing. General study outcomes and caveats: Clinical and demographic metadata were provided uncurated, with the amount varying by source and participant.

Sequences MDHEN (CDR1) and SYDVKM (CDR2) are obtained from the germline V gene. V ends up 6 bases short and J 5 bases short, with an unmatched junction base count of 8. Taken from cysteine to phenylalanine, the CDR3 has 14 residues. Left in the record is the CDR3 DNA by itself, 42 bases read in frame from the first base. TCRbeta CDR3 regions were amplified from genomic DNA using the immunoSEQ Assay, a bias-controlled multiplex PCR. Per the authors' processing: The number of nucleated cells in each sample was estimated by amplification of reference gene primers within the assay. Sequence reads were collapsed and filtered to measure the absolute abundance of every unique TCRbeta CDR3 rearrangement. Productive Simpson clonality was computed per sample as the square root of Simpson's diversity index over productive rearrangements. TCRdb provides this immuneACCESS table in a form limited to in-frame rearrangements. Some clones are lacking; in checked studies, under half of them reflect an unresolved V gene, and why the rest are absent is not known. V, J and clone size derive from that table, while D and trimming were established from the DNA sequence. The sample data list 130,000 or so clones, and 80% of these were observed just once. In total, the top ten clones hold about a sixth of the sample.

This clone was observed a single time. Its antigen is currently not known. Base qualities are not recorded, but no much larger clone differs from it by a single base. Collaborating institutions collected whole blood in K2EDTA tubes following their own protocols. Collaborator samples were shipped for TCRbeta analysis as frozen whole blood, isolated PBMCs, or DNA extracted from either sample type. The sequenced material came from peripheral blood. Recombination joined TRBV28 with TRBJ1-2, with 8 junctional bases fitting TRBD1. The sequence was collected from a man aged 60-69 years with active or convalescent COVID-19. The nucleotide sequence is given as TGTGCCAGCAGGGACAGGGTAGGGCTTTATGGCTACACCTTC. The translation is CASRDRVGLYGYTF.